These 30 T cell receptor beta chains came from one sample sequenced in a study of blood T cell repertoires in COVID-19. Sequencing was performed with immunoSEQ multiplex PCR; in TCRdb, only in-frame clones are kept and a portion is missing. The sample yields 250,000 to 350,000 clones, around 90% seen once. The specimen was peripheral blood. The source is a man between 18 and 29 years old with active or convalescent COVID-19.

The rearrangement uses TRBV12-3 or TRBV12-4 and TRBJ1-2; D is possibly TRBD1 (5 bases). The CDR3 extends over 12 amino acids. V shed 6 bases and J shed 5 bases, with 10 bases lying between them. CDR3 region: CASSRRGYGYTF. In DNA, the CDR3 is TGTGCCAGCAGCCGACGGGGGTATGGCTACACCTTC.

This rearrangement joins TRBV3-1 (or the pseudogene TRBV3-2) to TRBJ2-4; 8 bases are shared with TRBD1. Losses at the gene ends were 4 bases for V and 7 bases for J; bases not matched to a gene: 9. Germline values: CDR1 LGHDT, CDR2 YNNKEL (reference sequence). This CDR3 spans 15 amino acids. CDR3 sequence reads: CASSPRGTGGNIQYF. CDR3 nucleotides: TGTGCCAGCAGCCCCCGGGGGACAGGAGGGAACATTCAGTACTTC.

CDR3 amino acids: CASSHRYNSPLHF. The CDR3 bases are TGCGCCAGCAGTCATAGATATAATTCACCCCTCCACTTT. The J gene is TRBJ1-6, the V gene TRBV23-1; D is unresolved. TRBV23-1 is designated an ORF whose function remains uncertain. The CDR3 is 13 amino acids. The V and J ends lost 3 bases and 4 bases respectively, with 4 bases between them.

The chain employs TRBV27 and TRBJ1-2, with TRBD1 identical over 8 bases. The germline V gene has CDR1 MNHEY and CDR2 SMNVEV (reference sequence). J gave up 4 bases and V 6 bases, and 7 bases lay outside the gene matches. The CDR3 is 14 amino acids. Here the CDR3 reads CASRPRDRSYGYTF. The CDR3 DNA is TGTGCCAGCAGACCAAGGGACAGGAGCTATGGCTACACCTTC.

This clone was detected only once. The chain is built from TRBV7-9 and TRBJ2-1; 9 bases fit TRBD2. This CDR3 is built from 18 residues. Unmatched junction bases numbered 13, after V lost 5 bases and J lost 2 bases. Germline V CDR1 and CDR2: SEHNR, FQNEAQ (reference sequence). In DNA, the CDR3 is TGTGCCAGCAGCCAACGGGTAGCGGGGGACTCGACCTACAATGAGCAGTTCTTC. Its protein is CASSQRVAGDSTYNEQFF. The whole variable domain, filled in from reference TRBV7-9 and TRBJ2-1, reads DTGVSQNPRHKITKRGQNVTFRCDPISEHNRLYWYRQTLGQGPEFLTYFQNEAQLEKSRLLSDRFSAERPKGSFSTLEIQRTEQGDSAMYLCASSQRVAGDSTYNEQFFGPGTRLTVL.

The gene calls are TRBV18 and TRBJ1-3, with D possibly being TRBD1 (5 bases). Germline-derived CDR1 and CDR2 are KGHSH and LQKENI. The CDR3 runs 15 residues. Trimming pared 3 bases from V and 0 bases from J, leaving 9 bases between. The CDR3 bases are TGTGCCAGCTCACCGGGGCTTTACTCTGGAAACACCATATATTTT. Residues: CASSPGLYSGNTIYF.

The chain recombines TRBV14 with TRBJ2-1, with 8 bases lining up with TRBD1. The CDR3 totals 16 residues. The trim removed 3 bases at V and 0 bases at J, leaving 4 bases unmatched. CDR1 is SGHDN and CDR2 is FVKESK in the germline V gene. CDR3 residues: CASSQITGGSYNEQFF. The DNA for the CDR3 is TGTGCCAGCAGCCAGATTACAGGGGGCTCCTACAATGAGCAGTTCTTC.

This chain uses TRBV9 with TRBJ1-2; TRBD1 matches 10 bases. CDR1 and CDR2 from the germline V gene are SGDLS and YYNGEE. The CDR3 runs 15 residues. The V segment lost 3 bases and the J segment 5 bases; nucleotides outside the gene matches: 7. The CDR3 spells CASSDGTGEVYGYTF. Written as DNA, the CDR3 is TGTGCCAGCAGCGACGGGACAGGGGAAGTGTATGGCTACACCTTC.

The chain links TRBV7-3 to TRBJ2-3, with 11 bases fitting TRBD2. Germline trimming cut 5 bases from V and 2 bases from J; bases unmatched to any gene: 9. This CDR3 is 17 amino acids long. In germline, CDR1 is SGHTA, CDR2 FQGTGA. The CDR3 DNA follows: TGTGCCAGCAGCCTCGGGACTAGCGGACACTCCACAGATACGCAGTATTTT. Its protein product is CASSLGTSGHSTDTQYF.

V usage is TRBV7-2 and J usage is TRBJ1-1; no firm D call. CDR1 SGHTA and CDR2 FQGNSA come from the germline V gene. Deletions cut 1 base from V and 0 bases from J, with 15 bases between. CDR3 size: 17 residues. The CDR3, as DNA: TGTGCCAGCAGCTTAGGAGAAATATCCATTTTGAACACTGAAGCTTTCTTT. As protein: CASSLGEISILNTEAFF.

The chain couples TRBV5-1 to TRBJ1-2; D is unclear. V lost 4 bases and J lost 7, with 17 bases in between. This CDR3 spans 14 amino acids. Germline CDR1 reads SGHRS; CDR2 reads YFSETQ. The CDR3 DNA reads TGCGCCAGCAGCCCGGAAGCAGGCTCTCGTGGCTACACCTTC. This gives the protein CASSPEAGSRGYTF.

This chain uses TRBV19 with TRBJ1-2; TRBD1 matches at 9 bases. The germline V gene encodes CDR1 LNHDA and CDR2 SQIVND (reference sequence). J was trimmed by 1 base and V by 5 bases; bases with no gene match: 2. CDR3 length equals 14 residues. The DNA for the CDR3 is TGTGCCAGTAGTCGACAGGGGGTTAACTATGGCTACACCTTC. It yields the protein CASSRQGVNYGYTF.

The chain carries TRBV7-2 and TRBJ2-2; D is perhaps TRBD2 (6 bases). The CDR3 has 16 amino acids. Germline CDR1 reads SGHTA; CDR2 reads FQGNSA. V lost 5 bases and J 4 bases, leaving 17 bases between the germline ends. Written as DNA, the CDR3 is TGTGCCAGCAGCCCCCGACCCTTAGCGGCCACCGGGGAGCTGTTTTTT. Its protein is CASSPRPLAATGELFF.

A single count supports this clone. CDR3 DNA sequence: TGTGCCAGCTCACCTTCGACCGGGGTTGTCGACTATGGCTACACCTTC. Translating it yields CASSPSTGVVDYGYTF. This chain joins TRBV18 and TRBJ1-2; D is uncertain. The germline gives CDR1 KGHSH, CDR2 LQKENI. The V end was cut by 3 bases, the J end by 3 bases, with 17 bases between. The CDR3 is made up of 16 amino acids.

The table lists this clone with a few counts. The chain is built from TRBV18 and TRBJ1-1; 8 bases are a match to TRBD1. Unmatched junction bases numbered 5, after V lost 4 bases and J lost 4 bases. The V gene's germline CDR1 is KGHSH and CDR2 LQKENI. The CDR3 loop spans 14 amino acids. CDR3 in DNA: TGTGCCAGCTCACTAAGGACAGGGCTCACTGAAGCTTTCTTT. Its translation: CASSLRTGLTEAFF.

J is TRBJ1-2 and V is TRBV18; D is possibly TRBD1 (5 bases). Germline-derived CDR1 and CDR2 are KGHSH and LQKENI. This CDR3 spans 16 amino acids. V was shortened by 1 base and J by 2 bases, with 14 bases between the two germline ends. The CDR3 DNA is TGTGCCAGCTCACCACGGTCTCAGGAGGGGAACTATGGCTACACCTTC. Translating it yields CASSPRSQEGNYGYTF.

This sequence joins TRBV25-1 and TRBJ1-1; no clear D gene. Trimming pared 4 bases from V and 2 bases from J, leaving 5 bases between. Germline V gene data show CDR1 as MGHDK and CDR2 as SYGVNS. The CDR3 runs to 12 residues. The CDR3 DNA reads as TGTGCCAGCAGTGTCAGTAACACTGAAGCTTTCTTT. This gives the protein CASSVSNTEAFF.

CDR3 DNA: TGTGCTAGTGGTTTGGTACTCGGGGGGCAAGGCACCGGGGAGCTGTTTTTT. Translated: CASGLVLGGQGTGELFF. The chain carries TRBV12-5 and TRBJ2-2; a weak D match, TRBD2 (7 bases). V lost 0 bases, J lost 4 bases, and 15 bases lay in between. Germline CDR1 LGHNT, CDR2 FRNRAP. This CDR3 comprises 17 residues.

The chain carries TRBV7-9 and TRBJ1-6; 7 nucleotides agree with TRBD1. Germline trimming cut 4 bases from V and 7 bases from J; bases unmatched to any gene: 4. CDR1 and CDR2 (germline): SEHNR, FQNEAQ (reference sequence). This CDR3 spans 14 amino acids. CDR3 residues: CASSSNRGNSPLHF. In DNA, the CDR3 is TGTGCCAGCAGCTCAAACAGGGGCAATTCACCCCTCCACTTT.

The rearrangement uses TRBV10-3 and TRBJ1-2, with TRBD1 as a possible D gene (5 bases). Germline CDR1 reads ENHRY; CDR2 reads SYGVKD. The ends were cut back, 2 bases at V and 4 bases at J, with 23 bases in the middle. The CDR3 contains 18 residues. The CDR3 region is CAISERMWGETETYGYTF. The CDR3 DNA is TGTGCCATCAGTGAGAGAATGTGGGGGGAGACGGAGACCTATGGCTACACCTTC.

This rearrangement joins TRBV13 to TRBJ2-7, with TRBD2 identical over 7 bases. Germline CDR1 PRHDT, CDR2 FYEKMQ (reference sequence). The CDR3 extends over 14 amino acids. With 5 bases clipped from V and 4 bases from J, the junction kept 8 bases outside the gene matches. The CDR3 protein is CASSLGLVKYEQYF. CDR3 coding DNA: TGTGCCAGCAGCCTCGGACTAGTGAAATACGAGCAGTACTTC.

The CDR3 here is CASGTASSYEQYF. CDR3 in DNA: TGTGCCAGCGGGACAGCGTCCTCCTACGAGCAGTACTTC. The chain combines TRBV6-6 with TRBJ2-7; 7 bases map to TRBD1. The CDR3 spans 13 residues. CDR1 and CDR2 from the germline V gene are MNHNY and SVGAGI (reference sequence). V dropped 8 bases and J dropped 0; count of bases not matched to a gene: 4.

The chain uses TRBV6-5 and TRBJ2-4; 8 positions match TRBD1. CDR3 length equals 15 residues. In germline, CDR1 is MNHEY, CDR2 SVGAGI. The ends lost 10 bases at V and 0 bases at J; junction bases unmatched: 8. The CDR3 here is CATEDRALAKNIQYF. CDR3 nucleotide sequence: TGTGCCACCGAGGACAGGGCGTTAGCCAAAAACATTCAGTACTTC.

The J gene is TRBJ1-1, the V gene TRBV7-2; no definite D call. Germline V lookup: CDR1 SGHTA, CDR2 FQGNSA. The CDR3 sequence is 13 residues long. The V end lost 5 bases, the J end lost 1 base, and 8 bases lay between the germline ends. CDR3 amino acids: CASSRDKNTEAFF. DNA of the CDR3: TGTGCCAGCAGCCGAGACAAGAACACTGAAGCTTTCTTT.

CDR3 nucleotide sequence: TGTGCCAGCAGTTACCTGCGGGGGGATGCGCAGTATTTT. Translating gives CASSYLRGDAQYF. The chain couples TRBV3-1 (or the pseudogene TRBV3-2) to TRBJ2-3; 8 bases are shared with TRBD2. The CDR3 consists of 13 residues. V was clipped by 6 bases and J by 10 bases; unmatched bases: 9. CDR1 and CDR2 from the germline V gene are LGHDT and YNNKEL (reference sequence).

This clone has only one observation. The rearrangement links TRBV18 to TRBJ2-7; D not certain. CDR3 length: 17 residues. Looked up from germline, CDR1 is KGHSH and CDR2 is LQKENI. Trimming left V 3 bases short and J 0 bases short, with 18 bases between. CDR3 DNA: TGTGCCAGCTCACCTCTCGAAGGCTCACCGGGCTCCTACGAGCAGTACTTC. Amino acid sequence: CASSPLEGSPGSYEQYF.

The gene calls are TRBV10-3 and TRBJ1-3, with 7 positions matching TRBD1. Germline CDR1 reads ENHRY; CDR2 reads SYGVKD. V was clipped by 5 bases and J by 8 bases; unmatched bases: 12. The CDR3 runs to 15 residues. This CDR3 is CAISPLQGLGDTIYF. CDR3 nucleotides: TGTGCCATCAGTCCCCTACAGGGGTTGGGGGACACCATATATTTT.

The sample holds one count of this clone. V and J are TRBV15 and TRBJ2-6; TRBD1 matches 10 bases. The CDR3 is 16 residues long. Germline trimming cut 6 bases from V and 1 base from J; bases unmatched to any gene: 3. Germline V lookup: CDR1 LNHNV, CDR2 YYDKDF (reference sequence). CDR3: CATSRGQGSGANVLTF. In nucleotides, the CDR3 is TGTGCCACCAGTAGGGGACAGGGGTCTGGGGCCAACGTCCTGACTTTC.

This rearrangement joins TRBV6-5 to TRBJ2-7, with D unresolved. Trimming stripped 4 bases from V and 1 base from J, with 11 bases between. The CDR3 loop spans 14 amino acids. The V gene's germline CDR1 is MNHEY and CDR2 SVGAGI. CDR3: CASSSQFGSYEQYF. The DNA for the CDR3 is TGTGCCAGCAGTTCCCAGTTCGGGTCCTACGAGCAGTACTTC.

The chain joins TRBV5-4 to TRBJ1-2, with TRBD1 matching 9 bases. The V gene end was trimmed by 4 bases and the J gene end by 13 bases; junction bases not matched to a gene: 8. CDR1 and CDR2 from the germline V gene are SGHNT and YYREEE (reference sequence). This CDR3 has 12 amino acids. This CDR3 is CASSPSGQGSTF. DNA of the CDR3: TGTGCCAGCAGCCCCTCGGGACAGGGCAGCACCTTC.